Listed below are T cell receptor beta chains from one sample, sequenced in a study of cytomegalovirus exposure and HLA in healthy donors. Sequenced by immunoSEQ multiplex PCR; TCRdb stores in-frame clones only, minus some. The data contain 150,000 to 200,000 clones, around two thirds of them seen just once; the ten biggest clones take up more than 9%. The specimen sequenced was PBMCs. The receptors derive from a man aged 25-45 years in good health and CMV-seropositive. Both conserved end residues are part of each CDR3. The D gene is left open where the match is weak. Not every row has a clone size; where given, it reads once, few, many or a size class.

d_call	v_call	clone_size	j_call	cdr3_nt	cdr3_aa
TRBD1	TRBV4-1	few	TRBJ1-1	TGCGCCAGCAGTCGATCCGGTCCAGGGGGCGGAGACACTGAAGCTTTCTTT	CASSRSGPGGGDTEAFF
TRBD1	TRBV5-1	.	TRBJ1-4	TGCGCCAGCAGCAGGGACAGGGAGGGCGAAAAACTGTTTTTT	CASSRDREGEKLFF
TRBD1	TRBV19	.	TRBJ1-6	TGTGCCAGTAGTATGGGGACAGGGAATTCACCCCTCCACTTT	CASSMGTGNSPLHF
TRBD2	TRBV9	.	TRBJ2-3	TGTGCCAGCAGCGAGGCGGGAGCTAGCACAGATACGCAGTATTTT	CASSEAGASTDTQYF
.	TRBV15	.	TRBJ2-7	TGTGCCACCAGCAGGCGGCTAGCCTTCGGTTACGAGCAGTACTTC	CATSRRLAFGYEQYF
TRBD1	TRBV5-1	.	TRBJ2-3	TGCGCCAGCAGCTTGGCCGGGCAGGGGGCGTATACAGATACGCAGTATTTT	CASSLAGQGAYTDTQYF
.	TRBV5-5	.	TRBJ1-1	TGTGCCAGCAGCTTGCTTAGCGTGGGGTCTGAAGCTTTCTTT	CASSLLSVGSEAFF
TRBD1	TRBV11-3	.	TRBJ2-3	TGTGCCAGCAGTCTTACCGGGACAGGGGGCTTGGATACGCAGTATTTT	CASSLTGTGGLDTQYF
.	TRBV5-6	.	TRBJ1-2	TGTGCCAGCAGCTTGGACGCCGGCTATGGCTACACCTTC	CASSLDAGYGYTF
.	TRBV5-1	few	TRBJ1-3	TGCGCCAGCGCGGAATCGGGTTTTTCTGGAAACACCATATATTTT	CASAESGFSGNTIYF
.	TRBV5-1	.	TRBJ1-6	TGCGCCAGCAGCTTGGAGGGGGGGAGGGGTTCACCCCTCCACTTT	CASSLEGGRGSPLHF
TRBD2	TRBV4-1	few	TRBJ2-7	TGCGCCAGCAGCCAAGCGGTGCTAGCGGGAGCCTACGAGCAGTACTTC	CASSQAVLAGAYEQYF
TRBD1	TRBV19	.	TRBJ1-5	TGTGCCAGTAGTTCCCGGACAGGAATTAGCGATCAGCCCCAGCATTTT	CASSSRTGISDQPQHF
TRBD2	TRBV5-1	.	TRBJ2-7	TGCGCCAGCAGCTTAGTCCGGGGGGGGGAAGGGTATAACAGCGAGCAGTACTTC	CASSLVRGGEGYNSEQYF
TRBD2	TRBV11-2	.	TRBJ2-3	TGTGCCAGCAGACTACCTCGAACGGGAGGGCCGTCAGATACGCAGTATTTT	CASRLPRTGGPSDTQYF
.	TRBV5-1	once	TRBJ1-4	TGCGCCAGCAGCTTGGTTCCGGGCGGGGGTGAAAAACTGTTTTTT	CASSLVPGGGEKLFF
.	TRBV30	.	TRBJ2-7	TGTGCCTGGAGTGTACTTTCCTACGAGCAGTACTTC	CAWSVLSYEQYF
.	TRBV27	few	TRBJ1-1	TGTGCCACCGGAGCGGCGAATGCTGAAGCTTTCTTT	CATGAANAEAFF
TRBD1	TRBV11-1	few	TRBJ2-7	TGTGCCAGCAGCCTTGCCGGGACAGGGAACGAGCAGTACTTC	CASSLAGTGNEQYF
.	TRBV5-1	once	TRBJ1-3	TGCGCCAGCAGCTTTAGTCCAGGGAACACCATATATTTT	CASSFSPGNTIYF
TRBD1	TRBV9	.	TRBJ1-2	TGTGCCAGCAGCGTAGGTACAGGGGGCTATGGCTACACCTTC	CASSVGTGGYGYTF
TRBD2	TRBV19	.	TRBJ2-3	TGTGCCAGTAGTCCGGGACTAGCTCTATCCCTCTACGATACGCAGTATTTT	CASSPGLALSLYDTQYF
TRBD1	TRBV19	.	TRBJ2-1	TGTGCCAGTAGTCGGACAGGGACGTCCTACAATGAGCAGTTCTTC	CASSRTGTSYNEQFF
TRBD2	TRBV7-8	.	TRBJ2-2	TGTGCCAGCAGATCTAGCGGGTCGGGGGAGCTGTTTTTT	CASRSSGSGELFF
TRBD2	TRBV7-8	.	TRBJ2-7	TGTGCCAGCAGCATCTGGACTAGCGGGAGCTACGAGCAGTACTTC	CASSIWTSGSYEQYF
TRBD2	TRBV7-9	.	TRBJ2-1	TGTGCCAGCAGCCGCGGGGGACTAGAGTTCTTC	CASSRGGLEFF
TRBD1	TRBV6-5	.	TRBJ1-5	TGTGCCAGCAGCCACAGGGGTAGCAATCAGCCCCAGCATTTT	CASSHRGSNQPQHF